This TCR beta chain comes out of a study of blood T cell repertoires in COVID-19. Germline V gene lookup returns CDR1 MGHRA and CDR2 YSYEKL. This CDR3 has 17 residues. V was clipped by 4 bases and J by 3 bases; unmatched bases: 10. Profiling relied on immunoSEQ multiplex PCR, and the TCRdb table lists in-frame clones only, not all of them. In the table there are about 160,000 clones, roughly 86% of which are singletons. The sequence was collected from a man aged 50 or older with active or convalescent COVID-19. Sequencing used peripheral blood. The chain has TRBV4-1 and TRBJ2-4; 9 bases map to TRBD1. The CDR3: CASSPEGTGGFKNIQYF. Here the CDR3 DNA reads TGCGCCAGCAGCCCCGAAGGAACAGGGGGCTTCAAAAACATTCAGTACTTC.